What follows describes a single TCR beta chain. The data originate from a study of cytomegalovirus exposure and HLA in healthy donors. Generated by immunoSEQ multiplex PCR, the TCRdb table keeps only in-frame clones and is missing some. The table includes under 100,000 clones, 95% to 98% detected once. This sequence originates from a young man in good health and CMV-seronegative. Sequences were obtained from PBMCs.

CDR3 protein: CASSQKTSGRGGEQFF. As DNA, the CDR3 is TGTGCCAGCTCTCAAAAGACTAGCGGGAGAGGTGGTGAGCAGTTCTTC. This chain connects TRBV18 to TRBJ2-1, with 12 bases fitting TRBD2. J lost 9 bases, V lost 6 bases, and 12 bases had no gene match. The CDR3 runs 16 residues. Germline assignment: CDR1 KGHSH and CDR2 LQKENI.